The 15 T cell receptor beta chains given below trace back to one sample, sequenced in a study of neurological immune-mediated disorders. MiXCR, run by TCRdb on the 5' RACE reads, gives a single entry per CDR3 protein. The table lists fewer than 60,000 distinct CDR3 sequences, under 15% of them singletons. Noted time point: longitudinal time-point 2. Sequencing was performed on PBMCs. All receptors come from a male donor with HTLV-1-associated myelopathy (HAM/TSP).

In the case of this clonotype: A read error may produce the germline difference seen at one junction end. The DNA for the CDR3 is TGCAGCGTTGAAGATTGGCCCAGGATCGACCCGAACTTC. Translation gives CSVEDWPRIDPNF. The J gene is TRBJ1-2, the V gene TRBV29-1, with D unclear. The germline CDR1 and CDR2 sequences are SQVTM and ANQGSEA. The CDR3 extends over 13 amino acids.

Many counts were recorded for this clonotype. The chain uses TRBV20-1 and TRBJ2-2, with D hard to call. Trimming removed 5 bases from V and 1 base from J, with 5 bases in between. This CDR3 is 12 amino acids long. Germline CDR1 reads DFQATT; CDR2 reads SNEGSKA (reference sequence). CDR3: CSAPGNTGELFF. In DNA, the CDR3 is TGCAGTGCTCCAGGGAACACCGGGGAGCTGTTTTTT.

There are many counts of this clonotype. The rearrangement links TRBV15 to TRBJ2-2; 7 bases are shared with TRBD1. The CDR3 has 17 amino acids. Germline V gives CDR1 LNHNV, CDR2 YYDKDF (reference sequence). V shed 3 bases and J 7 bases; nucleotides not matched to a gene: 14. The CDR3: CATSSLKTRGSGGELFF. The CDR3 coding sequence is TGTGCCACCAGCAGCCTAAAAACCAGGGGGTCCGGCGGGGAGCTGTTTTTT. Full variable domain (missing parts from reference TRBV15 and TRBJ2-2): DAMVIQNPRYQVTQFGKPVTLSCSQTLNHNVMYWYQQKSSQAPKLLFHYYDKDFNNEADTPDNFQSRRPNTSFCFLDIRSPGLGDTAMYLCATSSLKTRGSGGELFFGEGSRLTVL.

This clonotype has ten or more counts. A much larger clone differs from this one at a single base, so this may be a read error. V is TRBV18 and J is TRBJ1-1, with 7 bases matching TRBD1. This CDR3 has 14 amino acids. The germline V gene encodes CDR1 KGHSH and CDR2 LQKENI. Losses at the gene ends were 5 bases for V and 1 base for J; bases not matched to a gene: 4. CDR3 nucleotides: TGTGCCAGCTCATCGGACAGGTCGAACACTGAAGCTTTCTTT. Its translation is CASSSDRSNTEAFF.

In its sample, this clonotype was seen many times. The chain has TRBV6-5 and TRBJ2-1; D gene ambiguous. The CDR3 covers 14 residues. CDR1 and CDR2 from the germline V gene are MNHEY and SVGAGI. V lost 0 bases, J lost 5 bases, and 8 bases lay in between. DNA for the CDR3: TGTGCCAGCAGTTACTCGATGAAGCACAATGAGCAGTTCTTC. Translating it yields CASSYSMKHNEQFF.

This clonotype was found many times. J is TRBJ2-5 and V is TRBV27, with D perhaps TRBD1 or TRBD2 (6 bases each). With 3 bases removed from V and 0 bases from J, the gap between germline ends came to 11 bases. This CDR3 contains 15 residues. Germline V lookup: CDR1 MNHEY, CDR2 SMNVEV (reference sequence). CDR3 loop: CASSLRGRYQETQYF. The CDR3 nucleotides read TGTGCCAGCAGTTTGAGGGGGAGGTACCAAGAGACCCAGTACTTC.

This clonotype appeared many times. The chain has TRBV27 and TRBJ1-1, with TRBD1 matching 8 bases. Trimming took 5 bases from V and 11 from J; bases not matched to a gene: 10. This CDR3 region has 13 residues. The germline V gene encodes CDR1 MNHEY and CDR2 SMNVEV (reference sequence). The chain's CDR3 is CASSDRGPERAFF. The CDR3 DNA reads as TGTGCCAGCAGTGACAGGGGTCCGGAAAGGGCTTTCTTT.

This clonotype was found many times. The chain links TRBV4-3 to TRBJ2-7; 8 nucleotides align to TRBD1. This CDR3 is built from 16 residues. Germline lookup yields CDR1 LGHNA and CDR2 YSLEER. V was pared by 4 bases and J by 2 bases, with 10 bases of the junction left unmatched. The CDR3 nucleotides are TGCGCCAGCAGCCGGACTACGGGACAGGCCGCCTACGAGCAGTACTTC. Protein: CASSRTTGQAAYEQYF.

This clonotype came up many times. This sequence joins TRBV5-1 and TRBJ2-2; D is ambiguous. Trimming left V 4 bases short and J 2 bases short, with 0 bases between. The CDR3 is 11 amino acids. Germline V gene sequence: CDR1 SGHRS, CDR2 YFSETQ. The CDR3 loop is CASSNTGELFF. The CDR3 bases are TGCGCCAGCAGCAACACCGGGGAGCTGTTTTTT.

This clonotype was picked up many times. This chain joins TRBV20-1 and TRBJ2-2, with D possibly being TRBD2 (5 bases). Trimming pared 0 bases from V and 6 bases from J, leaving 11 bases between. Germline V gene sequence: CDR1 DFQATT, CDR2 SNEGSKA (reference sequence). The CDR3 has 14 residues. CDR3 sequence (DNA): TGCAGTGCTAGAGATTCGGCGGGCCCCGGGGAGCTGTTTTTT. Its translation is CSARDSAGPGELFF.

There are many counts of this clonotype. V gene TRBV5-1 combines with J gene TRBJ1-4, with D possibly TRBD1 on 6 matching bases. The CDR3 loop spans 14 amino acids. CDR1 and CDR2 (germline): SGHRS, YFSETQ. V lost 0 bases and J 7 bases, leaving 10 bases between the germline ends. As DNA, the CDR3 is TGCGCCAGCAGCTTGGCCGGGGGCGGTGAAAAACTGTTTTTT. Amino acids: CASSLAGGGEKLFF.

This clonotype showed up many times. The genes are TRBV5-1 and TRBJ2-2; 8 nucleotides match TRBD1. The J segment lost 1 base and the V segment lost 4 bases, leaving 12 bases of the junction unmatched. CDR1 is SGHRS, CDR2 YFSETQ, per germline. The CDR3 is made up of 18 amino acids. The CDR3 DNA sequence: TGCGCCAGCAGCCCAACCGGGACAGGAAAAAAGAACACCGGGGAGCTGTTTTTT. It yields the protein CASSPTGTGKKNTGELFF.

This clonotype was detected ten times or more. The CDR3 DNA reads as TGCAGTGCTAGACCTCTTAGGGGATGGTCTAATGAAAAACTGTTTTTT. This codes for CSARPLRGWSNEKLFF. The chain recombines TRBV20-1 with TRBJ1-4; a possible D gene is TRBD1 (5 bases). CDR3 size: 16 residues. Per germline, CDR1 DFQATT and CDR2 SNEGSKA (reference sequence). V gave up 2 bases and J gave up 3 bases, with 16 bases separating them.

There are many counts of this clonotype. J is TRBJ2-2 and V is TRBV20-1, with a tentative D call TRBD1 (5 bases). This CDR3 has 14 residues. V was shortened by 1 base and J by 4 bases, with 10 bases between the two germline ends. Germline values: CDR1 DFQATT, CDR2 SNEGSKA (reference sequence). CDR3 sequence (DNA): TGCAGTGCTAGAGGCAGGGTTTTCACCGGGGAGCTGTTTTTT. Protein: CSARGRVFTGELFF.

This clonotype was recorded at least ten times. The chain recombines TRBV20-1 with TRBJ2-7; D might be TRBD2 (6 bases). V lost 3 bases and J 2 bases, leaving 17 bases between the germline ends. In germline, CDR1 is DFQATT, CDR2 SNEGSKA (reference sequence). The CDR3 totals 15 residues. The DNA of the CDR3 is TGCAGTGCTAGTGGTTCGCGCGGGGAGACCTACGAGCAGTACTTC. Translation: CSASGSRGETYEQYF.